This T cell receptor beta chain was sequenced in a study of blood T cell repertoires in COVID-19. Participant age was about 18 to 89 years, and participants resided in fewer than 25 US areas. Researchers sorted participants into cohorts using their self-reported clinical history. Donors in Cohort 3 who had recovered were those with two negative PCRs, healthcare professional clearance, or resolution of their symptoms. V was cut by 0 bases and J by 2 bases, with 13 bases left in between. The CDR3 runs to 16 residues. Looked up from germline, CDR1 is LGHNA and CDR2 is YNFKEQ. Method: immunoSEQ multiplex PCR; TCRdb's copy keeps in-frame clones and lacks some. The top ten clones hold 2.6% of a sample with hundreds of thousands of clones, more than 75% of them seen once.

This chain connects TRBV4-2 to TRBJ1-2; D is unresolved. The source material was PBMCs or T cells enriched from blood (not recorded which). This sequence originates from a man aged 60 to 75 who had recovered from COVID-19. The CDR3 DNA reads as TGTGCCAGCAGCCAAGACGCGGGGAGGGCCAACTATGGCTACACCTTC. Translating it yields CASSQDAGRANYGYTF.